This T cell receptor beta chain was identified during a study of CD8+ T cells in alopecia areata. Overall study context: It was oral tofacitinib, at 5 to 10 mg twice daily, that treated patients received.

The length of the CDR3 is 13 residues. V lost 4 bases and J 10 bases, leaving 17 bases between the germline ends. Germline values: CDR1 SNHLY, CDR2 FYNNEI. Specified treatment: oral pan-JAK inhibitor, 5-10 mg twice daily. RNA extraction and reverse transcription yielded cDNA as sequencing template. Clones were sequenced by immunoSEQ multiplex PCR, and TCRdb holds only the in-frame ones, with some missing. Among around 180,000 clones listed, roughly 66% were seen once. The genes are TRBV2 and TRBJ2-7; D gene ambiguous. The TCR comes from a human donor with alopecia areata. This specimen was CD4+ T cells sorted from blood, taken at week 24, from a patient treated with tofacitinib. In DNA form, the CDR3 reads TGTGCCAGCAGTGCCAACTTCAACGCGGACCAGTACTTC. This sequence encodes CASSANFNADQYF.